The sequence of this T cell receptor (beta chain) was determined in a study of T-cell reconstitution after alpha-beta-depleted transplantation in children. CDR3 length: 12 amino acids. Deletions cut 1 base from V and 10 bases from J, with 8 bases between. Germline assignment: CDR1 SGHVS and CDR2 FQNEAQ. The TCRbeta library incorporated unique molecular identifiers. MiXCR, applied by TCRdb to the PCR reads, yields one record per CDR3 protein. The data contain 220,000 or so distinct CDR3 sequences, approximately 8% of them singletons. Whole-study results and caveats: Once a year had passed after transplant, T-cell counts and diversity came mostly from newly produced T cells. At around two months after transplant, the alpha-beta T cells were reportedly derived from several hundred expanded clones that came from non-depleted graft cells. Several patients had high TCRbeta diversity at day 60; it came from surviving recipient T cells and thymic progenitors.

Many counts were recorded for this clonotype. Its antigen is undetermined. The sequence came from a male patient younger than 18 who had a stem cell transplant for acute lymphoblastic leukemia, so the T cells may come from the graft donor. The V gene is TRBV7-8, the J gene TRBJ1-3; D not certain. The specimen comprised PBMCs, mostly from graft donor cells, sampled 180 days after TCRalphabeta/CD19-depleted stem cell transplant. CDR3 DNA sequence: TGTGCCAGCAGCTTAGGAGGTGGGACCATATATTTT. It specifies CASSLGGGTIYF.